The 12 T cell receptor beta chains in this list originate from one sample, sequenced in a study of human T cells and chemical hapten exposure. TCRdb called the RACE reads again in MiXCR, with one record for every CDR3 protein. The sample contains about 120,000 distinct CDR3 sequences, 11% of which appear only once. Time point denoted: patch test 3, about 24 weeks after DPC sensitization. Treatment here: therapeutic diphenylcyclopropenone sensitization with weekly scalp DPC. Sequences were derived from whole blood, sampled in connection with sensitization to the hapten diphenylcyclopropenone (DPC). Every receptor here comes from a woman aged 45-60 years with alopecia areata. Some clones in this sample may be carry-over from other donors' samples.

The V and J genes are TRBV7-2 and TRBJ2-2; D gene uncertain. The CDR3 loop spans 14 amino acids. The germline V gene encodes CDR1 SGHTA and CDR2 FQGNSA. V dropped 4 bases and J dropped 4 bases, with 10 bases sitting between them. CDR3 in amino acids: CASSSWSSTGELFF. The CDR3 DNA follows: TGTGCCAGCAGCTCATGGTCCTCCACCGGGGAGCTGTTTTTT.

This clonotype showed up just a few times. The chain employs TRBV20-1 and TRBJ2-3; 7 nucleotides align to TRBD2. Germline lookup yields CDR1 DFQATT and CDR2 SNEGSKA (reference sequence). This CDR3 is built from 15 residues. With 6 bases clipped from V and 5 bases from J, the junction kept 14 bases outside the gene matches. The CDR3 bases are TGCAGTGCCCCTAGACTAGCACAAAGAGGAGATACGCAGTATTTT. Amino acids: CSAPRLAQRGDTQYF.

This clonotype was observed a handful of times. The chain carries TRBV5-1 and TRBJ2-3; a possible D gene is TRBD2 (5 bases). This CDR3 is built from 14 residues. Germline lookup yields CDR1 SGHRS and CDR2 YFSETQ. V was clipped by 0 bases and J by 2 bases, with 7 bases between them. CDR3 sequence (DNA): TGCGCCAGCAGCTTGGAGCGGACCACAGATACGCAGTATTTT. Translating gives CASSLERTTDTQYF. The complete variable domain, with remaining parts taken from reference TRBV5-1 and TRBJ2-3, reads KAGVTQTPRYLIKTRGQQVTLSCSPISGHRSVSWYQQTPGQGLQFLFEYFSETQRNKGNFPGRFSGRQFSNSRSEMNVSTLELGDSALYLCASSLERTTDTQYFGPGTRLTVL.

In its sample, this clonotype was seen a few times. The chain couples TRBV6-6 to TRBJ2-7, with D perhaps matching TRBD1 (5 bases). This CDR3 has 13 amino acids. With 6 bases removed from V and 3 bases from J, the gap between germline ends came to 12 bases. Germline values: CDR1 MNHNY, CDR2 SVGAGI (reference sequence). The chain's CDR3 is CASRVDTYYEQYF. The CDR3 DNA sequence: TGTGCCAGCAGGGTGGACACGTACTACGAGCAGTACTTC.

Notes on this clonotype: Compared with germline, one end of the junction differs, possibly owing to a read error. The V call is TRBV18, the J call TRBJ1-1, with D possibly being TRBD1 (5 bases). The CDR3 sequence is 16 residues long. Germline V gives CDR1 KGHSH, CDR2 LQKENI. In nucleotides, the CDR3 is TGTGCCAGCTCACCAATAGGTCAGGGTTACGGCACTCAAGCTTTCTTT. Translating it yields CASSPIGQGYGTQAFF.

The chain carries TRBV10-3 and TRBJ2-1; possible D gene TRBD2, 6 bases. CDR1 is ENHRY and CDR2 is SYGVKD in the germline V gene. The CDR3 covers 13 residues. Trimming stripped 6 bases from V and 7 bases from J, with 13 bases between. The CDR3 protein is CAISRTTLNEQFF. The CDR3 region has the DNA TGTGCCATCAGCCGGACTACCCTTAATGAGCAGTTCTTC.

This clonotype was counted ten times or more. The V gene is TRBV6-5, the J gene TRBJ2-3; D possibly corresponds to TRBD1 (6 bases). This CDR3 is 14 amino acids long. Looked up from germline, CDR1 is MNHEY and CDR2 is SVGAGI. V shed 4 bases and J shed 4 bases, with 12 bases lying between them. The DNA for the CDR3 is TGTGCCAGCAGTTCACACCACAGGGCAGATACGCAGTATTTT. This sequence encodes CASSSHHRADTQYF.

The V call is TRBV20-1, the J call TRBJ1-2, with TRBD1 matching 8 bases. The CDR3 runs 13 residues. The J segment lost 8 bases and the V segment lost 2 bases, leaving 7 bases of the junction unmatched. Germline CDR1 is DFQATT and CDR2 is SNEGSKA (reference sequence). The CDR3 sequence is CSARSGQGGGYTF. In DNA form, the CDR3 reads TGCAGTGCTAGATCTGGACAGGGCGGAGGCTACACCTTC.

In this sample, this clonotype turned up a few times. The rearrangement joins TRBV5-6 to TRBJ1-1; D ambiguous. There are 14 residues in the CDR3. Looked up from germline, CDR1 is SGHDT and CDR2 is YYEEEE. Trimming removed 5 bases at V and 1 base at J, with 12 bases between. This chain's CDR3 is CASRLWGSNTEAFF. The DNA for the CDR3 is TGTGCCAGCAGGTTGTGGGGTTCGAACACTGAAGCTTTCTTT.

The chain recombines TRBV28 with TRBJ2-4; TRBD2 matches at 9 bases. Germline trimming cut 5 bases from V and 0 bases from J; bases unmatched to any gene: 2. This CDR3 comprises 15 residues. Germline CDR1 reads MDHEN; CDR2 reads SYDVKM. This CDR3 is CASSAGGLAKNIQYF. The CDR3 DNA follows: TGTGCCAGCAGTGCGGGGGGGTTAGCCAAAAACATTCAGTACTTC. Full variable domain (remainder filled in from reference TRBV28 and TRBJ2-4): DVKVTQSSRYLVKRTGEKVFLECVQDMDHENMFWYRQDPGLGLRLIYFSYDVKMKEKGDIPEGYSVSREKKERFSLILESASTNQTSMYLCASSAGGLAKNIQYFGAGTRLSVL.

A few counts support this clonotype. V gene TRBV12-3 or TRBV12-4 combines with J gene TRBJ2-7, with TRBD1 matching over 7 bases. The V gene end was trimmed by 4 bases and the J gene end by 5 bases; junction bases not matched to a gene: 11. CDR3 length equals 15 residues. CDR3 DNA sequence: TGTGCCAGCAGTTGGGGACAGTCATCCCCTAACGAGCAGTACTTC. It yields the protein CASSWGQSSPNEQYF.

The CDR3 DNA reads as TGCAGTGCTAATGGGGACACCAATCAGCCCCAGCATTTT. It codes for CSANGDTNQPQHF. The rearrangement joins TRBV20-1 to TRBJ1-5, with a possible D match to TRBD1 (6 bases). Germline assignment: CDR1 DFQATT and CDR2 SNEGSKA (reference sequence). This CDR3 comprises 13 residues. Trimming cost V 4 bases and J 3 bases, with 10 bases left between them.